This T cell receptor beta chain is from a study of HIV-infected patients and healthy controls. Reverse transcription used 450 to 550 ng RNA and constant-region primers for alpha and beta. Separate chain-specific third strand synthesis with multiplexing indices produced the alpha and beta libraries. A short first PCR added P5 and P7 adapter elements and a second index. TCRdb fed the 5' RACE reads into MiXCR, producing one record per CDR3 protein. The sample has 18,000 or so distinct CDR3 sequences, 8.5% to 9% seen once. Roughly three months, about 14 weeks, into antiretroviral therapy, follow-up blood was collected. Whole blood was used without fractionation, so all unsorted peripheral T cells were included. Donors lacked febrile or AIDS-related illness, tumors, and hepatitis B or C coinfection. CDR1 and CDR2 from the germline V gene are DFQATT and SNEGSKA (reference sequence). V lost 2 bases, J lost 5 bases, and 18 bases lay in between. This CDR3 has 15 residues.

V and J are TRBV20-1 and TRBJ1-1; D is uncertain. Sequences were derived from blood, sampled during antiretroviral therapy. This clonotype originated in an adult with HIV infection. The CDR3 nucleotides are TGCAGTGCTAGACGGCTCGCGGGCAGGTTTACTGAAGCTTTCTTT. Protein product: CSARRLAGRFTEAFF.